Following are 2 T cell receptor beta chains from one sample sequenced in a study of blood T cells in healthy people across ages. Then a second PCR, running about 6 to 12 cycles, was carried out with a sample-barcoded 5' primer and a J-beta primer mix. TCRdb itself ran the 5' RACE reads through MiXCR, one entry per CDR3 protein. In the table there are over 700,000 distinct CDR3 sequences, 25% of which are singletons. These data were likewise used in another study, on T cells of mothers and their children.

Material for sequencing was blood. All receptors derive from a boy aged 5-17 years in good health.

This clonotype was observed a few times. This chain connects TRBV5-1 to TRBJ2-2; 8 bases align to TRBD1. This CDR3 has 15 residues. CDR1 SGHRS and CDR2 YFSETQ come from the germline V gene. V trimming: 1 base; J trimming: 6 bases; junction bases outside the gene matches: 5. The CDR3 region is CASSLTYRGSGELFF. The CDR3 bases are TGCGCCAGCAGCTTGACGTACAGGGGGTCCGGGGAGCTGTTTTTT. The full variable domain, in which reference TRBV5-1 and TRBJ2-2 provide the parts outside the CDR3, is KAGVTQTPRYLIKTRGQQVTLSCSPISGHRSVSWYQQTPGQGLQFLFEYFSETQRNKGNFPGRFSGRQFSNSRSEMNVSTLELGDSALYLCASSLTYRGSGELFFGEGSRLTVL.

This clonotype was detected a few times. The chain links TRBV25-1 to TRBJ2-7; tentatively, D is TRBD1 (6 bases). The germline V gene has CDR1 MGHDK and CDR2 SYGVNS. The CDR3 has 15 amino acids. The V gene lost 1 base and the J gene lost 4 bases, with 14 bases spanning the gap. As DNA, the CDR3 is TGTGCCAGCAGTGAATGGTCGGTAAGGGGGTACGAGCAGTACTTC. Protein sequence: CASSEWSVRGYEQYF.